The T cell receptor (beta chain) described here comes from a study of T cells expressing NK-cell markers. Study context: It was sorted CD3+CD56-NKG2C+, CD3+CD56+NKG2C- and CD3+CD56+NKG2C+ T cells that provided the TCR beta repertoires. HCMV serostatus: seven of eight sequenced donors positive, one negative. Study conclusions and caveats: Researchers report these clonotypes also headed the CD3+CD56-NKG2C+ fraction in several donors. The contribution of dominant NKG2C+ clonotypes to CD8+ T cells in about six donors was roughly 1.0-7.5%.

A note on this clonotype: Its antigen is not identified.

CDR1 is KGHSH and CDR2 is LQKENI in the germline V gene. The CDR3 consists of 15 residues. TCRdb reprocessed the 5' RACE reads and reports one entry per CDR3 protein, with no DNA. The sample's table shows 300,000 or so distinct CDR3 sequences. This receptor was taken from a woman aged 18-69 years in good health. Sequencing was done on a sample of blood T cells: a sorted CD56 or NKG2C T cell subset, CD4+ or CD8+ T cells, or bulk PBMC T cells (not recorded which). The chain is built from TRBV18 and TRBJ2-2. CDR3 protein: CASSPQGQNTGELFF. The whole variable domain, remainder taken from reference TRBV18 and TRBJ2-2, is NAGVMQNPRHLVRRRGQEARLRCSPMKGHSHVYWYRQLPEEGLKFMVYLQKENIIDESGMPKERFSAEFPKEGPSILRIQQVVRGDSAAYFCASSPQGQNTGELFFGEGSRLTVL.